These T cell receptor beta chains were read from a single sample in a study of blood T cell repertoires in COVID-19. Sequenced by immunoSEQ multiplex PCR; TCRdb stores in-frame clones only, minus some. The sample shows around 99,000 clones, roughly 88% of them seen only once. What was sequenced was peripheral blood. These receptor sequences come from an elderly woman with active or convalescent COVID-19. CDR3s include the opening cysteine and the closing phenylalanine or tryptophan. The order of the fields is J gene, V gene, D gene, clone size, CDR3 protein, CDR3 DNA. A D gene is named only where the DNA matches it firmly. The listing skips clone size in some rows; elsewhere it reads once, few, many or a size class.

>TRBJ2-2|TRBV28|.|.
CASSSLRLTRGWAGELFF
TGTGCCAGCAGTTCCTTACGCCTGACTAGAGGATGGGCCGGGGAGCTGTTTTTT
>TRBJ1-2|TRBV28|.|.
CASSPPRGYGYTF
TGTGCCAGCAGTCCCCCCCGAGGGTATGGCTACACCTTC
>TRBJ1-1|TRBV5-8|TRBD1|.
CASSFPGGRAFF
TGTGCCAGCAGCTTCCCAGGGGGGAGAGCTTTCTTT
>TRBJ2-3|TRBV19|TRBD1|.
CASSPGGYDTDTQYF
TGTGCCAGTAGTCCAGGGGGCTATGACACAGATACGCAGTATTTT
>TRBJ1-2|TRBV18|.|.
CASSPQENQGYGYTF
TGTGCCAGCTCACCACAGGAGAACCAGGGCTATGGCTACACCTTC
>TRBJ2-7|TRBV2|TRBD2|.
CASRKLLAGGPGEQYF
TGTGCCAGCAGGAAACTGCTAGCGGGAGGGCCGGGCGAGCAGTACTTC
>TRBJ1-2|TRBV29-1|TRBD1|.
CSTTGARGGGYTF
TGCAGCACTACAGGGGCCAGAGGCGGAGGCTACACCTTC
>TRBJ2-5|TRBV24-1|TRBD1|.
CATSDLGQGQETQYF
TGTGCCACCAGTGATTTAGGACAGGGCCAAGAGACCCAGTACTTC
>TRBJ2-3|TRBV21-1|.|.
CASSKSQTGTWEADTQYF
TGTGCCAGCAGCAAATCTCAAACGGGGACCTGGGAGGCGGATACGCAGTATTTT
>TRBJ2-2|TRBV25-1|TRBD2|.
CASSTKAGLTGELFF
TGTGCCAGCAGTACCAAAGCGGGACTAACCGGGGAGCTGTTTTTT
>TRBJ2-1|TRBV11-3|TRBD2|.
CASSLDPQAGAQFF
TGTGCCAGCAGCTTAGATCCCCAAGCGGGGGCGCAGTTCTTC
>TRBJ2-3|TRBV6-1|TRBD2|.
CASSEPSGSTDTQYF
TGTGCCAGCAGTGAGCCTAGCGGGAGCACAGATACGCAGTATTTT
>TRBJ2-1|TRBV5-1|.|.
CASSLGRVLASSDYNEQFF
TGCGCCAGCAGCTTGGGTCGGGTACTAGCCTCGAGTGACTACAATGAGCAGTTCTTC
>TRBJ2-3|TRBV3-1/TRBV3-2|.|.
CASKRDFSTDTQYF
TGTGCCAGCAAAAGGGACTTTTCCACAGATACGCAGTATTTT
>TRBJ2-1|TRBV5-1|.|.
CASSLGDSNNEQFF
TGCGCCAGCAGCTTGGGTGACTCAAACAATGAGCAGTTCTTC
>TRBJ2-1|TRBV27|.|.
CASSLFVARRQNEQFF
TGTGCCAGCAGTTTGTTTGTAGCGAGGCGCCAGAATGAGCAGTTCTTC
>TRBJ1-5|TRBV3-1/TRBV3-2|.|.
CASSQGGGGNQPQHF
TGTGCCAGCAGCCAAGGTGGAGGTGGCAATCAGCCCCAGCATTTT
>TRBJ2-7|TRBV3-1/TRBV3-2|.|.
CASSLWLASSYEQYF
TGTGCCAGCAGCCTGTGGCTAGCGAGCTCCTACGAGCAGTACTTC
>TRBJ2-7|TRBV7-9|.|.
CASRSGGRPLGEQYF
TGTGCCAGCAGATCCGGCGGGCGGCCCCTCGGAGAGCAGTACTTC
>TRBJ2-1|TRBV5-1|TRBD2|.
CASSLPSGTPGLAFYNEQFF
TGCGCCAGCAGCCTACCTAGCGGAACACCGGGACTAGCTTTCTACAATGAGCAGTTCTTC
>TRBJ2-1|TRBV5-6|.|once
CASSPTRPNWDEQFF
TGTGCCAGCAGCCCGACTAGGCCGAACTGGGATGAGCAGTTCTTC
>TRBJ2-1|TRBV7-3|TRBD1|.
CASSLLWDRSSYNEQFF
TGTGCCAGCAGCTTATTATGGGACAGGAGCTCCTACAATGAGCAGTTCTTC
>TRBJ1-1|TRBV3-1/TRBV3-2|.|.
CASSQDPRLGAFF
TGTGCCAGCAGCCAAGACCCGCGGTTAGGAGCTTTCTTT
>TRBJ2-4|TRBV23-1|.|.
CASSLHSPGQLKRDIQYF
TGCGCCAGCAGTCTCCACTCCCCGGGACAATTAAAACGGGACATTCAGTACTTC
>TRBJ2-7|TRBV18|.|.
CASSPYGGQSYEQYF
TGTGCCAGCTCACCCTACGGGGGGCAATCCTACGAGCAGTACTTC
>TRBJ1-3|TRBV5-1|TRBD1|.
CASSPGQGWTGNTIYF
TGCGCCAGCAGCCCGGGACAGGGGTGGACTGGAAACACCATATATTTT
>TRBJ1-4|TRBV19|.|.
CASSPQTGIGEKLFF
TGTGCCAGTAGTCCGCAGACAGGAATCGGTGAAAAACTGTTTTTT
>TRBJ2-1|TRBV24-1|.|.
CATSDPLGGPLYHNEQFF
TGTGCCACCAGTGATCCCCTGGGGGGGCCACTCTACCACAATGAGCAGTTCTTC
>TRBJ2-3|TRBV3-1/TRBV3-2|TRBD2|.
CASSQDWLAGGGATDTQYF
TGTGCCAGCAGCCAAGATTGGCTAGCGGGAGGCGGGGCCACAGATACGCAGTATTTT
>TRBJ1-5|TRBV5-1|.|few
CASSLGQNNQPQHF
TGCGCCAGCAGCTTGGGACAGAACAATCAGCCCCAGCATTTT
>TRBJ2-3|TRBV7-3|TRBD2|.
CASTQGLADGTDTQYF
TGTGCCAGCACCCAGGGACTAGCGGATGGCACAGATACGCAGTATTTT
>TRBJ2-2|TRBV11-2|.|.
CASSLGRSGELFF
TGTGCCAGCAGCCTAGGACGGAGTGGGGAGCTGTTTTTT
>TRBJ2-5|TRBV6-4|.|.
CASSERSAEETQYF
TGTGCCAGCAGTGAGAGGTCGGCGGAAGAGACCCAGTACTTC
>TRBJ2-1|TRBV3-1/TRBV3-2|.|.
CASRPRGSQGEQFF
TGTGCCAGCAGACCGCGGGGTAGCCAAGGTGAGCAGTTCTTC
>TRBJ2-7|TRBV3-1/TRBV3-2|TRBD1|.
CASSQGRTGGWYEQYF
TGTGCCAGCAGCCAAGGTCGTACAGGGGGCTGGTACGAGCAGTACTTC